This T cell receptor (beta chain) was sequenced for a study of beta chain features in type 1 diabetes. Study-level information: Comparable age, gender and cell yields were observed in patients relative to healthy donors.

Since all of the isolated RNA was reverse transcribed, expressed TCRB transcripts were what got sequenced. Sequenced by immunoSEQ multiplex PCR; TCRdb stores in-frame clones only, minus some. The top ten clones hold approximately 0.039% of a sample with 500,000 to 850,000 clones, over 13% of them seen once. Study-level results: Shorter TCRB CDR3s, moderately but significantly so, were found in Type 1 diabetes patients in all four CD4+ subsets. The naive, central memory and Treg TCRB repertoires looked more alike in patients than they did in healthy donors.

Trimming shortened V by 3 bases and J by 3 bases, and 3 bases separated the two germline ends. Germline V gene data show CDR1 as LNHDA and CDR2 as SQIVND (reference sequence). The CDR3 has 12 amino acids. This clone was picked up a small number of times. As yet, its antigen is unknown. Additional DNA sequences in this sample encode the identical CDR3. The genes are TRBV19 and TRBJ2-1; D is ambiguous. This TCR derives from a man in his late teens or twenties with type 1 diabetes. Sequenced material: naive CD4+ T cells from blood. Written as DNA, the CDR3 is TGTGCCAGTAGTATGGGCTACAATGAGCAGTTCTTC. It encodes CASSMGYNEQFF.